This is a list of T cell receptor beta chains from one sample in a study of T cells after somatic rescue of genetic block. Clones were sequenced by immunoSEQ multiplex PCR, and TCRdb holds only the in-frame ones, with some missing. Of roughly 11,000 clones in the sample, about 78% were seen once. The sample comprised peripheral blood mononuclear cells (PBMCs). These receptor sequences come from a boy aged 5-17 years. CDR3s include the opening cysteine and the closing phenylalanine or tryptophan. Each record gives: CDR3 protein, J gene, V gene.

CASSQNQIGRILTGELFF TRBJ2-2 TRBV4-2
CATSANLNTEAFF TRBJ1-1 TRBV15
CASSEGAAPYNEQFF TRBJ2-1 TRBV6-1
CASTPGGPGPSGELFF TRBJ2-2 TRBV27
CASSEYSMDEQFF TRBJ2-1 TRBV10-1
CASSLGVGPNQPQHF TRBJ1-5 TRBV5-1
CAISESHGAISGYDTDTQYF TRBJ2-3 TRBV10-3
CASSLAEKTPLHF TRBJ1-6 TRBV5-1
CASSPRGFGEKLFF TRBJ1-4 TRBV9
CSAAGPGELFF TRBJ2-2 TRBV29-1
CASSSLQGWDYGYTF TRBJ1-2 TRBV9
CASSLSGARNTIYF TRBJ1-3 TRBV5-5
CASSLSVSPSGEQYF TRBJ2-7 TRBV7-2
CATSTWGTETQYF TRBJ2-5 TRBV15
CASSLKLWGLAGGNRLYNEQFF TRBJ2-1 TRBV4-3
CASSPKQGYGYTF TRBJ1-2 TRBV6-6
CASSPRLAGANEQFF TRBJ2-1 TRBV11-2
CASSLVAGGSYEQYF TRBJ2-7 TRBV5-1
CASSARGGEQFF TRBJ2-1 TRBV25-1
CASSVGTDTQYF TRBJ2-3 TRBV2
CASSQDPEFINYGYTF TRBJ1-2 TRBV4-1
CASSGGSSSGANVLTF TRBJ2-6 TRBV6-1
CASSDGQAPYDQYF TRBJ2-7 TRBV2
CASSLGIDEQFF TRBJ2-1 TRBV7-9
CASRTGRGNTEAFF TRBJ1-1 TRBV27
CSARRDSPEAFF TRBJ1-1 TRBV29-1
CASSPGTGTNTEAFF TRBJ1-1 TRBV6-5
CASSLLAGRLNTEAFF TRBJ1-1 TRBV5-1
CAGSQELFNEQFF TRBJ2-1 TRBV14
CAISAREETQYF TRBJ2-5 TRBV10-3
CASSLLAGGQETQYF TRBJ2-5 TRBV7-9
CASSQGQGYYEQYF TRBJ2-7 TRBV4-3
CASSLEDSTMGLHF TRBJ1-6 TRBV11-2
CASSYSIDFQETQYF TRBJ2-5 TRBV6-5
CASSRDFRQPQHF TRBJ1-5 TRBV7-2
CASSFYLGSRTTEAFF TRBJ1-1 TRBV5-1